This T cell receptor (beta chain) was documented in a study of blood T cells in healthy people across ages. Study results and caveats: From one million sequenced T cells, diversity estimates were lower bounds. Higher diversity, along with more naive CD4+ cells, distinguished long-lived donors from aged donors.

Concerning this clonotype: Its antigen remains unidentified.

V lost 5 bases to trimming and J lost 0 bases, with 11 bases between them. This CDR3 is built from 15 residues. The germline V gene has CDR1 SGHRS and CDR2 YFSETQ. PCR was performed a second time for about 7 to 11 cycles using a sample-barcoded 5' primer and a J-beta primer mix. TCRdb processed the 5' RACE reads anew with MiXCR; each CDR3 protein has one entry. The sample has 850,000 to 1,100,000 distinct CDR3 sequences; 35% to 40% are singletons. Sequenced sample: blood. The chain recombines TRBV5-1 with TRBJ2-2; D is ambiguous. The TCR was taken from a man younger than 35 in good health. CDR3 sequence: CASRSDVSNTGELFF. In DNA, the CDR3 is TGCGCCAGCAGATCGGATGTATCGAACACCGGGGAGCTGTTTTTT.